This T cell receptor (beta chain) originates from a study of molecular identifiers for immune sequencing clone quantification. Study context: Replicate experiments took RNA from about 20,000 or 100,000 naive CD8 cells, divided it five ways and sequenced four. Overall study findings and caveats: In naive cells, under 1% of molecules belonged to clones above 20 RNA copies, against over 99% in effector cells. Spiked Jurkat TCR RNA equivalent to one cell reportedly surfaced among approximately 1.1 million naive cells.

V lost 1 base and J 0 bases, leaving 7 bases between the germline ends. The germline CDR1 and CDR2 sequences are LGHNA and YSLEER. CDR3 size: 14 residues. Sorting recovered naive CD8 T cells on a CD8+CD4-CCR7+CD45RA+ profile. Each CDR3 protein is one row after TCRdb ran MiXCR on the PCR reads. Among approximately 500,000 distinct CDR3 sequences, less than 30% were seen once, and the ten largest hold 0.7% to 0.9%. Concerning this clonotype: The antigen is not known.

The sequenced sample consisted of naive CD8+ T cells from blood, with Jurkat cell RNA spiked in. Subset of the sample: FACS-sorted CD8+CD4-CCR7+CD45RA+ naive T cells. The receptor was derived from a human donor in good health. Some libraries in this study had Jurkat cell RNA spiked in. This chain connects TRBV4-3 to TRBJ2-7, with D possibly being TRBD1 (5 bases). Here the CDR3 reads CASSQVDSSYEQYF. Here the CDR3 DNA reads TGCGCCAGCAGCCAAGTTGACAGCTCCTACGAGCAGTACTTC.